Below, 22 T cell receptor beta chains from the same sample are listed, as sequenced in a study of shared clonotypes between healthy human individuals. Generated by immunoSEQ multiplex PCR, the TCRdb table keeps only in-frame clones and is missing some. The sample contains about 110,000 clones, about 67% of which appear only once. Sequencing was done on a sample of memory CD8+ T cells sorted from blood. Regarding subset: CD45RO+ cells pooled with CCR7-negative TemRA cells. The origin of the receptors is a woman in her 30s in good health.

The genes are TRBV10-1 and TRBJ1-2; TRBD1 matches 8 bases. The CDR3 covers 14 residues. Germline lookup yields CDR1 WNHNN and CDR2 SYGVQD (reference sequence). J gave up 6 bases and V 5 bases, and 8 bases lay outside the gene matches. CDR3 bases: TGCGCCAGCAGTTCAGGACAGGGACCCAATGGCTACACCTTC. It codes for CASSSGQGPNGYTF.

Note on this clone: An end of the junction differs from the germline gene, which may be a read error. This rearrangement joins TRBV6-6 to TRBJ2-7; TRBD2 matches at 14 bases. The CDR3 loop spans 13 amino acids. CDR1 MNHNY and CDR2 SVGAGI come from the germline V gene (reference sequence). CDR3 sequence (DNA): TGTGCCAGCAGTTCCCAGGGACTAGCGGGAGCCCACTTC. Translating it yields CASSSQGLAGAHF.

This clone has a handful of counts. J is TRBJ2-1 and V is TRBV9, with D possibly TRBD2 on 7 matching bases. V lost 3 bases and J lost 9, with 16 bases in between. The CDR3 covers 14 residues. Per the germline V gene, CDR1 is SGDLS and CDR2 is YYNGEE. The CDR3 is CASSARGGDPEQFF. The CDR3 DNA sequence: TGTGCCAGCAGCGCAAGGGGGGGGGACCCTGAGCAGTTCTTC.

V is TRBV5-4 and J is TRBJ1-1; possible D gene TRBD1, 6 bases. The CDR3 totals 17 residues. Trimming took 4 bases from V and 6 from J, leaving 25 bases between them. The germline gives CDR1 SGHNT, CDR2 YYREEE (reference sequence). The CDR3 coding sequence is TGTGCCAGCAGCCCGAGAACAGGGATCCGGGGGATTGCTGAAGCTTTCTTT. Protein: CASSPRTGIRGIAEAFF.

The V and J genes are TRBV13 and TRBJ2-1, with a tentative D call TRBD1 (6 bases). Germline CDR1 PRHDT, CDR2 FYEKMQ (reference sequence). The CDR3 is made up of 13 amino acids. The ends were cut back, 9 bases at V and 3 bases at J, with 12 bases in the middle. CDR3 sequence (DNA): TGTGCCAGTGGACAGTGGAACTACAATGAGCAGTTCTTC. Translating gives CASGQWNYNEQFF.

The chain combines TRBV6-5 with TRBJ1-2; the D is unclear. Germline V gives CDR1 MNHEY, CDR2 SVGAGI. V dropped 2 bases and J dropped 6 bases, with 13 bases sitting between them. CDR3 length: 14 residues. CDR3 coding DNA: TGTGCCAGCAGTTACAGGCTTCCTTGGGATGGCTACACCTTC. Amino acids: CASSYRLPWDGYTF.

The chain carries TRBV7-6 and TRBJ1-3; D is unclear. The germline CDR1 and CDR2 sequences are SGHVS and FNYEAQ. The length of the CDR3 is 14 residues. Trimming removed 2 bases at V and 0 bases at J, with 5 bases between. The CDR3 coding sequence is TGTGCCAGCAGCTTAACAGACTCTGGAAACACCATATATTTT. Amino acid sequence: CASSLTDSGNTIYF.

The chain recombines TRBV6-1 with TRBJ1-2, with D possibly being TRBD1 (5 bases). Trimming removed 2 bases at V and 4 bases at J, with 14 bases between. Germline assignment: CDR1 MNHNS and CDR2 SASEGT. The length of the CDR3 is 15 residues. The CDR3 protein is CASSEWAGAGYGYTF. In DNA, the CDR3 is TGTGCCAGCAGTGAATGGGCCGGGGCCGGCTATGGCTACACCTTC.

The gene calls are TRBV5-1 and TRBJ2-1; no definite D call. V lost 0 bases and J lost 2, with 9 bases in between. The CDR3 runs to 15 residues. Germline V gene data show CDR1 as SGHRS and CDR2 as YFSETQ. The CDR3: CASSLERVAYNEQFF. Written as DNA, the CDR3 is TGCGCCAGCAGCTTGGAAAGGGTAGCCTACAATGAGCAGTTCTTC.

The chain carries TRBV5-6 and TRBJ1-1; D ambiguous. Trimming removed 0 bases at V and 0 bases at J, with 9 bases between. CDR1 and CDR2 from the germline V gene are SGHDT and YYEEEE. This CDR3 is 15 amino acids long. For the CDR3, the DNA is TGTGCCAGCAGCTTGGCCTCATTGTTGAACACTGAAGCTTTCTTT. This codes for CASSLASLLNTEAFF.

The chain couples TRBV14 to TRBJ2-1; TRBD1 is a possible D gene (6 bases). Deletions cut 5 bases from V and 7 bases from J, with 15 bases between. The germline gives CDR1 SGHDN, CDR2 FVKESK. This CDR3 comprises 14 residues. Written as DNA, the CDR3 is TGTGCCAGCAGCTCCCAGGGGTGGACGAATGAGCAGTTCTTC. The encoded protein is CASSSQGWTNEQFF.

The sample holds many counts of this clone. The chain has TRBV6-4 and TRBJ1-5; no reliable D call. There are 17 residues in the CDR3. Trimming cost V 3 bases and J 5 bases, with 20 bases left between them. Germline CDR1 is MRHNA and CDR2 is SNTAGT. Here the CDR3 DNA reads TGTGCCAGCAGTGAAACCCGTAACAGTGAGGGATATCAGCCCCAGCATTTT. It specifies CASSETRNSEGYQPQHF.

This clone was counted a single time. The chain is built from TRBV5-8 and TRBJ2-7; possibly TRBD2 for D (6 bases). Germline CDR1 SGHTS, CDR2 YDEGEE. V was pared by 0 bases and J by 3 bases, with 13 bases between. The CDR3 consists of 15 residues. CDR3 loop: CASSLGRDVSYEQYF. CDR3 nucleotides: TGTGCCAGCAGCTTGGGGCGGGACGTTAGCTACGAGCAGTACTTC. Based on the CDR3 plus reference TRBV5-8 and TRBJ2-7, the full variable domain is EAGVTQSPTHLIKTRGQQATLRCSPISGHTSVYWYQQALGLGLQFLLWYDEGEERNRGNFPPRFSGRQFPNYSSELNVNALELEDSALYLCASSLGRDVSYEQYFGPGTRLTVT.

This chain links TRBV19 with TRBJ1-2; D gene unclear. In germline, CDR1 is LNHDA, CDR2 SQIVND (reference sequence). The CDR3 has 13 residues. V was cut by 3 bases and J by 3 bases, with 8 bases left in between. CDR3 in amino acids: CASSIFTDYGYTF. For the CDR3, the DNA is TGTGCCAGTAGTATTTTTACAGACTATGGCTACACCTTC. The variable domain in full, with the rest retrieved from reference TRBV19 and TRBJ1-2, is DGGITQSPKYLFRKEGQNVTLSCEQNLNHDAMYWYRQDPGQGLRLIYYSQIVNDFQKGDIAEGYSVSREKKESFPLTVTSAQKNPTAFYLCASSIFTDYGYTFGSGTRLTVV.

The chain uses TRBV25-1 and TRBJ2-2, with D uncertain. CDR1 and CDR2 (germline): MGHDK, SYGVNS. The CDR3 sequence is 13 residues long. V lost 2 bases and J 5 bases, leaving 6 bases between the germline ends. CDR3: CASSEGPTGELFF. CDR3 coding DNA: TGTGCCAGCAGTGAAGGCCCGACCGGGGAGCTGTTTTTT.

V and J are TRBV7-9 and TRBJ2-6; D unresolved. Trimming stripped 5 bases from V and 0 bases from J, with 11 bases between. Germline-derived CDR1 and CDR2 are SEHNR and FQNEAQ (reference sequence). This CDR3 comprises 16 residues. Here the CDR3 reads CASSQAGISGANVLTF. The DNA for the CDR3 is TGTGCCAGCAGCCAAGCAGGAATCTCTGGGGCCAACGTCCTGACTTTC.

CDR3 DNA sequence: TGTGCCACTAAATGGGGATGTTACTACGAGCAGTACTTC. This codes for CATKWGCYYEQYF. The chain joins TRBV6-1 to TRBJ2-7; D uncertain. V was pared by 10 bases and J by 3 bases, with 16 bases between. Germline-derived CDR1 and CDR2 are MNHNS and SASEGT. The CDR3 loop spans 13 amino acids.

The chain uses TRBV7-6 and TRBJ2-3, with 10 nucleotides matching TRBD1. With V trimmed by 4 bases and J by 3 bases, 7 bases remained unmatched. The CDR3 contains 16 residues. Germline lookup yields CDR1 SGHVS and CDR2 FNYEAQ. CDR3 protein: CASSSQGTGATDTQYF. DNA of the CDR3: TGTGCCAGCAGCTCGCAGGGGACAGGGGCTACAGATACGCAGTATTTT.

The chain links TRBV11-2 to TRBJ2-1; 8 positions agree with TRBD2. CDR3 size: 14 residues. Looked up from germline, CDR1 is SGHAT and CDR2 is FQNNGV. V lost 8 bases, J lost 4 bases, and 7 bases stayed unmatched. CDR3 sequence (DNA): TGTGCCAGCTTGCCAGCGGGAGTTTACAATGAGCAGTTCTTC. Translated, it gives CASLPAGVYNEQFF.

This clone was counted once. The V call is TRBV5-8, the J call TRBJ2-5; TRBD2 might be the D (5 bases). The DNA matches TRBJ2-7 better at its end, which makes the J call doubtful. The CDR3 totals 15 residues. CDR1 is SGHTS and CDR2 is YDEGEE in the germline V gene. CDR3 nucleotides: TGTGCCAGCAGCCGCAGACCGGAGGCGGGCTACGAGCAGTACTTC. This encodes CASSRRPEAGYEQYF.

The genes are TRBV6-1 and TRBJ1-1; D gene uncertain. The CDR3 extends over 14 amino acids. Germline V CDR1 and CDR2: MNHNS, SASEGT. Trimming cost V 4 bases and J 4 bases, with 13 bases left between them. This chain's CDR3 is CASSAELVFTEAFF. In nucleotides, the CDR3 is TGTGCCAGCAGTGCCGAGTTGGTTTTCACTGAAGCTTTCTTT.

The rearrangement joins TRBV4-1 to TRBJ1-3; TRBD1 might be the D (5 bases). Looked up from germline, CDR1 is MGHRA and CDR2 is YSYEKL. V gave up 0 bases and J gave up 4 bases, with 10 bases separating them. The CDR3 is 15 residues long. The CDR3 loop reads CASSQDRVAGNTIYF. DNA for the CDR3: TGCGCCAGCAGCCAAGACAGGGTAGCCGGAAACACCATATATTTT.